One T cell receptor (beta chain) is described in this entry. Antigen: not known. This sample was included in a study of CXCR3-negative and CXCR3-positive naive CD8 T cells. Germline-derived CDR1 and CDR2 are SQVTM and ANQGSEA. CDR3 length equals 11 residues. Study observations and caveats: Within a donor, both naive subsets shared TRBV-TRBJ usage, unlike memory cells.

The authors prepared UMI-labeled TRB cDNA libraries by 5' RACE. TCRdb reprocessed the 5' RACE reads and keeps a single row for each CDR3 protein, giving no DNA. The listing contains about 43,000 distinct CDR3 sequences. At a few hundred thousand cells each, triplicate sorts were carried out for each CD8+ T cell subset. This TCR derives from a human donor in good health. Some clones in this sample may be carry-over from other donors' samples. The chain carries TRBV29-1 and TRBJ2-1; TCRdb outputs TRBD2, but without DNA this stays unchecked. Sequenced: memory CD8+ T cells from blood. This CDR3 is CSAATSDEQFF.